The clone carrying this TCR beta chain was counted at least ten times. What it recognizes is unknown. The sample is drawn from a study of T-cell reconstitution after alpha-beta-depleted transplantation in children. Study-level findings and limits: High day-60 TCRbeta diversity in some patients came from surviving recipient T cells and thymic progenitors. Counts and diversity of T cells one year after transplant came mostly from newly produced T cells. As was reported, about two months after transplant, alpha-beta T cells came from several hundred expanded graft clones.

Preparation of the TCRbeta library was carried out with unique molecular identifiers. TCRdb processed the PCR reads anew with MiXCR; each CDR3 protein has one entry. The data hold approximately 18,000 distinct CDR3 sequences, with under 15% observed a single time. Germline V gene data show CDR1 as SGDLS and CDR2 as YYNGEE. This CDR3 has 14 amino acids. V lost 2 bases and J lost 5, with 10 bases in between. The sequenced sample was PBMCs, mostly from graft donor cells, obtained 60 days after TCRalphabeta/CD19-depleted stem cell transplant. The receptor was isolated from a female patient aged 2-15 years who had a stem cell transplant for congenital amegakaryocytic thrombocytopenia, so the T cells may come from the graft donor. J is TRBJ2-2 and V is TRBV9; tentatively, D is TRBD1 (5 bases). The DNA of the CDR3 is TGTGCCAGCAGCGTCCTTCAGGGAACCGGGGAGCTGTTTTTT. As protein: CASSVLQGTGELFF. Full variable domain (rest looked up from reference TRBV9 and TRBJ2-2): DSGVTQTPKHLITATGQRVTLRCSPRSGDLSVYWYQQSLDQGLQFLIQYYNGEERAKGNILERFSAQQFPDLHSELNLSSLELGDSALYFCASSVLQGTGELFFGEGSRLTVL.